This entry concerns a single TCR beta chain. The sample originates from a study of blood T cell repertoires in COVID-19. Germline assignment: CDR1 ENHRY and CDR2 SYGVKD. The V gene end was trimmed by 8 bases and the J gene end by 4 bases; junction bases not matched to a gene: 11. The CDR3 has 14 residues. Profiled with immunoSEQ multiplex PCR; TCRdb holds only in-frame clones, not every one. The table has 110,000 to 150,000 clones, 76% seen once. Sequenced material: peripheral blood. V and J are TRBV10-3 and TRBJ2-7; 7 positions agree with TRBD2. The clonotype originates from a man aged 55 to 70 with acute or convalescent COVID-19. The CDR3 spells CAIGPAGNAYEQYF. The CDR3 DNA reads TGTGCCATCGGCCCAGCGGGAAACGCGTACGAGCAGTACTTC.